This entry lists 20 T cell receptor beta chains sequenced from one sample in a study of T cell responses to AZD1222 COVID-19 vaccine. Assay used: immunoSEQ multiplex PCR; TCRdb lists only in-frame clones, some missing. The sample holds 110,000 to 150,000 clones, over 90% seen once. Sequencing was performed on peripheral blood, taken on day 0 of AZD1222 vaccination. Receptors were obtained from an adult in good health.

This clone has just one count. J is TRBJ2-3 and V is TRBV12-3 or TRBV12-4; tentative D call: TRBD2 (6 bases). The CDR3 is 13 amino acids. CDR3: CASGGGGRDTQYF. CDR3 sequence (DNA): TGTGCTTCCGGTGGTGGGGGGAGAGATACGCAGTATTTT.

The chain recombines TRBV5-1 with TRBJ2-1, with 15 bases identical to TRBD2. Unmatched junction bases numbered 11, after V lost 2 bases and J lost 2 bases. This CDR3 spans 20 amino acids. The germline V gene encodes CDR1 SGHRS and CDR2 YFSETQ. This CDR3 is CASSLPTGLAGGWTYNEQFF. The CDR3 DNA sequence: TGCGCCAGCAGCTTACCAACTGGACTAGCGGGAGGGTGGACCTACAATGAGCAGTTCTTC.

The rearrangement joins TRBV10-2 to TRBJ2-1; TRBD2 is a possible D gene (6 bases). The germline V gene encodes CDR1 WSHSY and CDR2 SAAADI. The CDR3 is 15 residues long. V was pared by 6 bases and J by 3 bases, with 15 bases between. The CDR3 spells CASRDRDSLYNEQFF. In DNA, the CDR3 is TGCGCCAGCAGGGACCGGGACTCGCTCTACAATGAGCAGTTCTTC.

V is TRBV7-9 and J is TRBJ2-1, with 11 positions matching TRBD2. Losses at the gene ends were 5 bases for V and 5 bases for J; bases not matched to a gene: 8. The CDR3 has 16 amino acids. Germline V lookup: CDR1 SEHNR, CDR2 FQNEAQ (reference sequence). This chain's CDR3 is CASSARTSGFDNEQFF. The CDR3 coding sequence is TGTGCCAGCAGCGCCAGGACTAGCGGGTTCGACAATGAGCAGTTCTTC.

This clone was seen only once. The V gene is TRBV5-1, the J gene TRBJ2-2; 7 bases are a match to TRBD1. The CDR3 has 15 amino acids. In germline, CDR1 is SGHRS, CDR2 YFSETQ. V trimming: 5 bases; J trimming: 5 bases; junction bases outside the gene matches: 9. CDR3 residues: CASRGTGATTGELFF. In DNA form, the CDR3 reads TGCGCCAGCAGGGGTACAGGGGCGACTACCGGGGAGCTGTTTTTT.

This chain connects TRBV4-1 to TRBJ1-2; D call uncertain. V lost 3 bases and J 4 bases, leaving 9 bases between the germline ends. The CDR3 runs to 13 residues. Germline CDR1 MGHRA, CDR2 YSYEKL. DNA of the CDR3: TGCGCCAGCAGCCAGGGTGCCTTCTATGGCTACACCTTC. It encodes CASSQGAFYGYTF.

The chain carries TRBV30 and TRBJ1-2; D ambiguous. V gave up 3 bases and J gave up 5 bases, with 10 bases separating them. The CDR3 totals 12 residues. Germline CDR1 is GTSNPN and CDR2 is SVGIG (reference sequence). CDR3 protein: CAWRAGRYGYTF. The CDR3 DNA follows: TGTGCCTGGAGGGCGGGGAGGTATGGCTACACCTTC.

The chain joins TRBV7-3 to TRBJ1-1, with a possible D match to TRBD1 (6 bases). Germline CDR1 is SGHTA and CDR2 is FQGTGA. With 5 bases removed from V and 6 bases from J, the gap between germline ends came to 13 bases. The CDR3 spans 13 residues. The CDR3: CASSPRGLSEAFF. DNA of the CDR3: TGTGCCAGCAGCCCCAGGGGATTGTCTGAAGCTTTCTTT.

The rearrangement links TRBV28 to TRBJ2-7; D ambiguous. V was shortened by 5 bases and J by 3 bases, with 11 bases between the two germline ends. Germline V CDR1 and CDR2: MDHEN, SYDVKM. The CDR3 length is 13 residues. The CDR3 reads CASSAIGGYEQYF. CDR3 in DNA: TGTGCCAGCAGTGCTATTGGCGGCTACGAGCAGTACTTC.

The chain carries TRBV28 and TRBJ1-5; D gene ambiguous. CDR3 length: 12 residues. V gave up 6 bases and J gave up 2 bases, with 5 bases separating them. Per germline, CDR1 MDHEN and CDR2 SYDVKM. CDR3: CASRRGNQPQHF. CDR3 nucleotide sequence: TGTGCCAGCAGAAGGGGCAATCAGCCCCAGCATTTT. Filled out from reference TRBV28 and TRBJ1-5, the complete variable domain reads DVKVTQSSRYLVKRTGEKVFLECVQDMDHENMFWYRQDPGLGLRLIYFSYDVKMKEKGDIPEGYSVSREKKERFSLILESASTNQTSMYLCASRRGNQPQHFGDGTRLSIL.

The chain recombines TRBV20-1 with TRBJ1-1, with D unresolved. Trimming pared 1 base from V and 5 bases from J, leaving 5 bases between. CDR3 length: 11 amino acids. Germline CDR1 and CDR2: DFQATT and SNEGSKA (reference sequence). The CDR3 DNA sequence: TGCAGTGCTAGAGGGTGGACTGAAGCTTTCTTT. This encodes CSARGWTEAFF.

The CDR3 DNA reads as TGTGCCACCAGCAGAGAACGCGGGAGGGCCGGGGGAGATACGCAGTATTTT. Protein: CATSRERGRAGGDTQYF. The rearrangement links TRBV15 to TRBJ2-3; 9 nucleotides match TRBD2. This CDR3 is 17 amino acids long. Trimming took 0 bases from V and 5 from J; bases not matched to a gene: 9. The germline CDR1 and CDR2 sequences are LNHNV and YYDKDF (reference sequence).

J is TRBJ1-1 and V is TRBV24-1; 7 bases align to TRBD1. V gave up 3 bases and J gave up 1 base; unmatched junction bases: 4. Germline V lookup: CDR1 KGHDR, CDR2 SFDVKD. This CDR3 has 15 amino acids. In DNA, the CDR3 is TGTGCCACCAGTGATGACAGGGCGGGGAACACTGAAGCTTTCTTT. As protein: CATSDDRAGNTEAFF.

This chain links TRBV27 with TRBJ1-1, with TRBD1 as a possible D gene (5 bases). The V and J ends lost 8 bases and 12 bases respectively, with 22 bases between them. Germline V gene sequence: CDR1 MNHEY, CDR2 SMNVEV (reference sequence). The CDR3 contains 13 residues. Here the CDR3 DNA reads TGTGCCAGCCGGGGACTGGGGCAGGGTGGAACTTTCTTT. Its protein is CASRGLGQGGTFF.

In DNA form, the CDR3 reads TGTGCCAGCATGCCAGGCCGAAGCCATGAGCAGTTCTTC. This sequence encodes CASMPGRSHEQFF. J is TRBJ2-1 and V is TRBV2; D call uncertain. V shed 7 bases and J shed 8 bases, with 15 bases lying between them. The CDR3 is made up of 13 amino acids. CDR1 is SNHLY and CDR2 is FYNNEI in the germline V gene.

The CDR3 sequence is CASSEFPNRQLCEQYF. CDR3 sequence (DNA): TGTGCCAGCAGTGAATTCCCCAACAGACAGCTCTGCGAGCAGTACTTC. The chain combines TRBV25-1 with TRBJ2-7; TRBD1 is a possible D gene (5 bases). The CDR3 contains 16 residues. CDR1 is MGHDK, CDR2 SYGVNS, per germline. Between the trimmed V and J ends, which lost 1 base and 6 bases, there was a span of 19 bases.

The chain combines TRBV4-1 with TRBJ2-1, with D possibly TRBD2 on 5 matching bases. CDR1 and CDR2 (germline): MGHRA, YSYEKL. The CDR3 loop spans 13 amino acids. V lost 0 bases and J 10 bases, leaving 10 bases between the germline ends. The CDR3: CASSQEGGWEQFF. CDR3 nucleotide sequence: TGCGCCAGCAGCCAAGAGGGCGGGTGGGAGCAGTTCTTC.

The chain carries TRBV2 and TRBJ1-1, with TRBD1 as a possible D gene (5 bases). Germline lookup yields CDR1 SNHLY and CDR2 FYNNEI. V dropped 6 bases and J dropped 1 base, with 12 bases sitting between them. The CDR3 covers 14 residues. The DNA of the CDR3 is TGTGCCAGCAGGAGGGGCACTGAGAACACTGAAGCTTTCTTT. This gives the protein CASRRGTENTEAFF.

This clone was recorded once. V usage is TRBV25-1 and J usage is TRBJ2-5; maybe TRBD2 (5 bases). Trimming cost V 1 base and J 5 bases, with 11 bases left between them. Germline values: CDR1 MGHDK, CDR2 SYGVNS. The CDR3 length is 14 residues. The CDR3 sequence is CASSESAGWETQYF. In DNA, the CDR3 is TGTGCCAGCAGTGAATCGGCGGGTTGGGAGACCCAGTACTTC.

The CDR3 nucleotides read TGTGCCAGCCAGGGGGCGGAAAATGAGCAGTTCTTC. Its translation: CASQGAENEQFF. The V call is TRBV7-9, the J call TRBJ2-1; TRBD1 matches 8 bases. The germline V gene has CDR1 SEHNR and CDR2 FQNEAQ (reference sequence). This CDR3 is built from 12 residues. The ends lost 8 bases at V and 7 bases at J; junction bases unmatched: 4.